This T cell receptor (beta chain) stems from a study of shared clonotypes between healthy human individuals. Study at large: Every donor yielded three CD4 naive, three CD4 memory, two CD8 naive and one CD8 memory plate.

Deletions cut 8 bases from V and 3 bases from J, with 16 bases between. The CDR3 extends over 13 amino acids. The germline CDR1 and CDR2 sequences are GTSNPN and SVGIG (reference sequence). TCRdb's copy holds only in-frame clones and misses some; the assay was immunoSEQ multiplex PCR. The sample holds hundreds of thousands of clones, roughly 78% seen once. What was sequenced was memory CD4+ T cells sorted from blood. Noted subset: CD45RA-negative fraction. The sequence was collected from a woman in her twenties or thirties in good health. The chain carries TRBV30 and TRBJ1-1; D perhaps matches TRBD1 (5 bases). The CDR3 DNA follows: TGTGCCGCATCAGGGAGGCTTGACACTGAAGCTTTCTTT. The encoded protein is CAASGRLDTEAFF.